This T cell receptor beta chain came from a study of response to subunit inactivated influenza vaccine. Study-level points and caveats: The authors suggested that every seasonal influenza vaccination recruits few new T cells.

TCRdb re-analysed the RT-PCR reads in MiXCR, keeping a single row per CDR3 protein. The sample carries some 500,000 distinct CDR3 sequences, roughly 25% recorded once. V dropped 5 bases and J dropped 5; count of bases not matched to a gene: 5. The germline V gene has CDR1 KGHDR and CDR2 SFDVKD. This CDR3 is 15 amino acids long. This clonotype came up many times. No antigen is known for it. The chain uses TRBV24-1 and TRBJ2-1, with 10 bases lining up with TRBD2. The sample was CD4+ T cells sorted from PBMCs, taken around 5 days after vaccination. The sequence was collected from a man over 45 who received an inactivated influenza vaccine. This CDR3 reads CATSARLAGDNEQFF. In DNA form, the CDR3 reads TGTGCCACCAGTGCCCGCCTAGCGGGGGACAATGAGCAGTTCTTC.